Listed below are T cell receptor beta chains from one sample, sequenced in a study of cytomegalovirus exposure and HLA in healthy donors. The data were produced by immunoSEQ multiplex PCR, yet TCRdb's version contains in-frame clones alone and is incomplete. The sample carries some 130,000 clones, approximately 74% recorded once. Sequencing was done on a sample of PBMCs. All receptors come from a male donor in good health and CMV-seronegative. Both conserved end residues are part of each CDR3. D genes are given only for firm matches. Rows give clone size only sometimes, using once, few, many, or a class for an expanded clone.

d_gene	v_gene	j_gene	abundance	CDR3nt	CDR3aa
.	TRBV7-8	TRBJ2-1	.	TGTGCCAGCAGCTCTCCGACAGCGCTGAATGAGCAGTTCTTC	CASSSPTALNEQFF
.	TRBV5-1	TRBJ1-3	.	TGCGCCAGCAGCCCTTTCGACAGGCTCTCTGGAAACACCATATATTTT	CASSPFDRLSGNTIYF
TRBD1	TRBV28	TRBJ2-2	.	TGTGCCAGCAGTTTATTGGGACAGACAAAGAACACCGGGGAGCTGTTTTTT	CASSLLGQTKNTGELFF
TRBD1	TRBV7-8	TRBJ1-2	.	TGTGCCAGCAGTCCCCCGGGACAGAACTATGGCTACACCTTC	CASSPPGQNYGYTF
TRBD1	TRBV27	TRBJ2-2	.	TGTGCCAGCAGGGGACAGGGGGCCCAAACAGTCGGGGAGCTGTTTTTT	CASRGQGAQTVGELFF
TRBD2	TRBV28	TRBJ2-4	.	TGTGCCAGCAGTTTAGCGGGGGGAGCCAAAAACATTCAGTACTTC	CASSLAGGAKNIQYF
.	TRBV5-8	TRBJ2-1	.	TGTGCCAGCGGGGGGACCTACAATGAGCAGTTCTTC	CASGGTYNEQFF
.	TRBV7-9	TRBJ2-7	.	TGTGCCAGCAGCCCCGACAGAGCCTACGAGCAGTACTTC	CASSPDRAYEQYF
.	TRBV7-8	TRBJ2-5	.	TGTGCCAGCAGCCCAGGACCGCGGGGAGAGACCCAGTACTTC	CASSPGPRGETQYF
TRBD2	TRBV5-1	TRBJ2-2	.	TGCGCCAGCAGCTTGTTGAATCCCCCTAGCGGTGTCGGGGAGCTGTTTTTT	CASSLLNPPSGVGELFF
.	TRBV9	TRBJ1-1	few	TGTGCCAGCAGCGTGCTATGGGAGTCCACTGAAGCTTTCTTT	CASSVLWESTEAFF
.	TRBV7-8	TRBJ1-1	.	TGTGCCAGCAGCTTTGAACAGATGAACACTGAAGCTTTCTTT	CASSFEQMNTEAFF
.	TRBV2	TRBJ2-2	.	TGTGCCAGCAGTCCGACATTCACCGGGGAGCTGTTTTTT	CASSPTFTGELFF
.	TRBV9	TRBJ2-7	.	TGTGCCAGCAGCGGTCAGGGGTACGAGCAGTACTTC	CASSGQGYEQYF
.	TRBV28	TRBJ2-1	.	TGTGCCAGCAGTGAGCGGGCCAACTACAATGAGCAGTTCTTC	CASSERANYNEQFF
.	TRBV15	TRBJ2-1	.	TGTGCCACCAGCAGAGATGGAGACAATGAGCAGTTCTTC	CATSRDGDNEQFF
.	TRBV5-4	TRBJ2-3	.	TGTGCCAGCAGCTTGAGCGGGTTTCCAGATACGCAGTATTTT	CASSLSGFPDTQYF
TRBD1	TRBV29-1	TRBJ2-1	.	TGCAGCGTTGAGGGGACAGGAAGGAATGAGCAGTTCTTC	CSVEGTGRNEQFF
TRBD1	TRBV28	TRBJ1-2	.	TGTGCCAGCAGTCGACCCGGGACAGGGCGGAATGGCTACACCTTC	CASSRPGTGRNGYTF
.	TRBV28	TRBJ1-1	.	TGTGCCAGCAGTTTGGCCCCTGGGGGGAGCACTGAAGCTTTCTTT	CASSLAPGGSTEAFF
.	TRBV28	TRBJ2-1	.	TGTGCCAGCAGTCCTCACAATGAGCAGTTCTTC	CASSPHNEQFF
.	TRBV10-3	TRBJ2-7	.	TGTGCCATCAGTGAGCCGAGGAGTCCCTACGAGCAGTACTTC	CAISEPRSPYEQYF
.	TRBV7-9	TRBJ1-5	once	TGTGCCAGCAGCTTAAACAGTAATCAGCCCCAGCATTTT	CASSLNSNQPQHF
.	TRBV21-1	TRBJ1-1	.	TGTGCCAGCAGCAAAGGGAGGACCCGAGGGGGCGCTGAAGCTTTCTTT	CASSKGRTRGGAEAFF
.	TRBV27	TRBJ1-1	.	TGTGCCAGCAGTGCTCCACCAGGGAAGGGTTACACTGAAGCTTTCTTT	CASSAPPGKGYTEAFF
.	TRBV18	TRBJ2-1	.	TGTGCCAGCTCACCATCCTTCAGCTCCTACAATGAGCAGTTCTTC	CASSPSFSSYNEQFF
.	TRBV7-6	TRBJ2-7	.	TGTGCCAGCAGCTTAGCGCAGGACTACGAGCAGTACTTC	CASSLAQDYEQYF
.	TRBV6-1	TRBJ2-1	.	TGTGCCAGCAGTGAAGTGGTCAGGGCTGCCTACAATGAGCAGTTCTTC	CASSEVVRAAYNEQFF
TRBD1	TRBV19	TRBJ1-2	.	TGTGCCTGGAGGACAGGCACCTCCCCCTATGGCTACACCTTC	CAWRTGTSPYGYTF
TRBD2	TRBV11-3	TRBJ2-6	.	TGTGCCAGCAGCTTAGGGCGGGAGGGATTTGGGGCCAACGTCCTGACTTTC	CASSLGREGFGANVLTF
.	TRBV28	TRBJ2-7	.	TGTGCCAGCAGTTCGGGGGTCTACGAGCAGTACTTC	CASSSGVYEQYF
.	TRBV28	TRBJ1-2	.	TGTGCCAGCACCAGGACACCTAGCTATGGCTACACCTTC	CASTRTPSYGYTF
.	TRBV7-3	TRBJ2-3	.	TGTGCCAGCAGCCACCTTTCACAAGATACGCAGTATTTT	CASSHLSQDTQYF
.	TRBV7-2	TRBJ1-1	.	TGTGCCAGCAGCCCAACCGTGAGGAACACTGAAGCTTTCTTT	CASSPTVRNTEAFF
TRBD1	TRBV11-2	TRBJ2-5	.	TGTGCCAGCAGCTTAGAGATTCCCGGGACAGGGGGCGCGGGAGAGACCCAGTACTTC	CASSLEIPGTGGAGETQYF
TRBD1	TRBV15	TRBJ2-1	.	TGTGCCACCAGCAGAGGGGACAGAGACAATGAGCAGTTCTTC	CATSRGDRDNEQFF
TRBD2	TRBV27	TRBJ2-7	.	TGTGCCAGCAGTTTATCGGGAGGGTACGAGCAGTACTTC	CASSLSGGYEQYF
.	TRBV5-1	TRBJ1-1	.	TGCGCCAGCAGCCCCCGCAGACAGGCGGGGAACACTGAAGCTTTCTTT	CASSPRRQAGNTEAFF
TRBD1	TRBV7-2	TRBJ1-5	few	TGTGCCAGCAGCCCGGACAGGGAGGAACCCCAGCATTTT	CASSPDREEPQHF
TRBD1	TRBV10-3	TRBJ2-7	.	TGTGCCATCAGTGAGGGACAGGGGTGGAGTGAGCAGTACTTC	CAISEGQGWSEQYF
.	TRBV28	TRBJ1-4	.	TGTGCCAGCAGCTCAAGACAGGTCGGCGATGAAAAACTGTTTTTT	CASSSRQVGDEKLFF
.	TRBV19	TRBJ2-1	.	TGTGCCAGTAGTGTCAGTCCCTACAATGAGCAGTTCTTC	CASSVSPYNEQFF
TRBD1	TRBV6-1	TRBJ2-1	.	TGTGCCAGCACGTGGACAGGTTGGAATGAGCAGTTCTTC	CASTWTGWNEQFF
.	TRBV29-1	TRBJ2-7	.	TGCAGCGCAGGACAGAGCTCCTACGAGCAGTACTTC	CSAGQSSYEQYF
.	TRBV7-8	TRBJ1-6	.	TGTGCCAGCAGCTTAGATAGTGGTTCACCCCTCCACTTT	CASSLDSGSPLHF
TRBD1	TRBV7-2	TRBJ1-2	.	TGTGCCAGCAGCCCGACAGGGCTGAGAGGCTACACCTTC	CASSPTGLRGYTF
TRBD2	TRBV11-2	TRBJ2-5	.	TGTGCCAGCAGCTTAGGGCGTAGCGGGGGGCCCCAAGAGACCCAGTACTTC	CASSLGRSGGPQETQYF
.	TRBV15	TRBJ2-5	few	TGTGCCACCAGCACCCGCTCCAGGGAAGAGACCCAGTACTTC	CATSTRSREETQYF
TRBD2	TRBV5-4	TRBJ2-5	.	TGTGCCAGCAGCGGGGGACTAGCGGAACAAGAGACCCAGTACTTC	CASSGGLAEQETQYF
TRBD2	TRBV11-2	TRBJ2-7	few	TGTGCCAGCAGCCACTGGGGTAGCGGGATGTTC	CASSHWGSGMF
.	TRBV5-1	TRBJ1-3	.	TGCGCCAGCAGCTCGCAACTAAGGAGTTCTGGAAACACCATATATTTT	CASSSQLRSSGNTIYF
.	TRBV5-4	TRBJ2-1	.	TGTGCCACCTTCTGGGGGGACGACAGGGTTGCGTACAATGAGCAGTTCTTC	CATFWGDDRVAYNEQFF
.	TRBV28	TRBJ2-7	few	TGTGCCAGCAGCCACAGATCTGCCTACGAGCAGTACTTC	CASSHRSAYEQYF
TRBD2	TRBV4-2	TRBJ2-5	.	TGTGCCAGCAGCCAAGCGCGGGGGGGAAGAGAGACCCAGTACTTC	CASSQARGGRETQYF